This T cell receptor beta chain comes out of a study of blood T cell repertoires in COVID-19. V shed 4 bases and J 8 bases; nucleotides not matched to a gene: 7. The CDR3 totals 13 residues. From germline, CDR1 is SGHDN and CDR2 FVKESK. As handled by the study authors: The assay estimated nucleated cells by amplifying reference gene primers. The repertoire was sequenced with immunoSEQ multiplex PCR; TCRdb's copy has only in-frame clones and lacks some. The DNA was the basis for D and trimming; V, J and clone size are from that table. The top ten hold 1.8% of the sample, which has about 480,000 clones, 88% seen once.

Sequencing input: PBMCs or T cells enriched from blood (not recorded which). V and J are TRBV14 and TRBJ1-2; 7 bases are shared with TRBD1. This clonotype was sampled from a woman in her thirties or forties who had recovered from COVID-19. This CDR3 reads CASSPQGGGGYTF. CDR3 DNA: TGTGCCAGCAGCCCGCAGGGGGGTGGCGGCTACACCTTC. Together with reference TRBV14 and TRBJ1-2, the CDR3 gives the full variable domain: EAGVTQFPSHSVIEKGQTVTLRCDPISGHDNLYWYRRVMGKEIKFLLHFVKESKQDESGMPNNRFLAERTGGTYSTLKVQPAELEDSGVYFCASSPQGGGGYTFGSGTRLTVV.